The clone carrying this TCR beta chain has at least ten counts. Germline CDR1 SGDLS, CDR2 YYNGEE. The CDR3 is 15 residues long. The V end lost 0 bases, the J end lost 0 bases, and 9 bases lay between the germline ends. This sample stems from a study of Graves' ophthalmopathy and Graves' hyperthyroidism. Beta-chain TCR CDR3 regions were amplified from RNA transcripts. The library came from an HTBI-primed first-round RT-PCR and a second-round multiplex PCR. MiXCR was run by TCRdb on the multiplex PCR reads, yielding one entry per CDR3 protein. Of over a million distinct CDR3 sequences in the sample, about 40% are singletons; the top ten hold 8.5% to 14%.

V is TRBV9 and J is TRBJ1-1; no clear D. Sequencing used peripheral blood or thyroid tissue (not recorded which). This clonotype originated in an adult man with Graves' hyperthyroidism. The chain's CDR3 is CASSVARAVNTEAFF. The CDR3 region has the DNA TGTGCCAGCAGCGTAGCTAGGGCCGTGAACACTGAAGCTTTCTTT.